This T cell receptor beta chain was documented in a study of Tregs in tolerant kidney transplant recipients. Notes on the study in general: Some patients' samples used different primers over time, so nucleotide sequences weren't comparable. In tolerant patients, donor-specific Tregs outgrew total Tregs, suggesting antigen-driven expansion.

Concerning this clone: No antigen is known for it.

This CDR3 has 13 amino acids. Germline V gives CDR1 SGHVS, CDR2 FNYEAQ. The ends were cut back, 4 bases at V and 5 bases at J, with 11 bases in the middle. Sequencing was performed with immunoSEQ multiplex PCR; in TCRdb, only in-frame clones are kept and a portion is missing. The table lists roughly 64,000 clones, about 89% of them singletons, with 3.5% to 4% in the top ten. Recipients received nonmyeloablative bone marrow transplants from related graft donors, with transient mixed chimerism. Unstimulated Tregs (CD4+CD25+CD127-) and CD4+CD25- non-Tregs were sorted from PBMCs. The receptor's source is a human patient who received a combined kidney and bone marrow transplant. These T cells may partly come from the graft donor. The input for sequencing was CD4+ T cells from blood (PBMCs), taken 6 months after the transplant. This chain connects TRBV7-6 to TRBJ1-2; TRBD1 is a possible D gene (5 bases). The CDR3 bases are TGTGCCAGCAGCTCTAGACAGAGTTATGGCTACACCTTC. Translated, it gives CASSSRQSYGYTF.